This TCR beta chain was recovered during a study of T cell responses to AZD1222 COVID-19 vaccine. General study points: White British donors predominated, females outnumbered males, and clonal diversity was possibly underestimated. Compared with day 0, the breadth and depth of the Spike-specific TCR repertoire rose significantly after two doses of AZD1222. Spike regions recognized by vaccine-associated CD4 TCRs spanned the protein, led by 160-218 and 743-854. Repertoires were sampled only after the peak T cell response.

Germline V gives CDR1 SGHTA, CDR2 FQGNSA. V was cut by 5 bases and J by 0 bases, with 17 bases left in between. This CDR3 is built from 17 residues. Of note for this clone: The antigen is not known.

Profiled with immunoSEQ multiplex PCR; TCRdb holds only in-frame clones, not every one. This table has about 220,000 clones, roughly 91% appearing once. The sample in question was peripheral blood, obtained on day 0 of MenACWY control vaccination. The chain employs TRBV7-2 and TRBJ2-4, with D perhaps matching TRBD1 or TRBD2 (6 bases each). The receptor was derived from an adult in good health. CDR3: CASSPSDGGRAKNIQYF. CDR3 DNA sequence: TGTGCCAGCAGCCCCTCGGATGGGGGGCGAGCCAAAAACATTCAGTACTTC. Looking up the rest from reference TRBV7-2 and TRBJ2-4 gives the full variable domain: GAGVSQSPSNKVTEKGKDVELRCDPISGHTALYWYRQSLGQGLEFLIYFQGNSAPDKSGLPSDRFSAERTGGSVSTLTIQRTQQEDSAVYLCASSPSDGGRAKNIQYFGAGTRLSVL.